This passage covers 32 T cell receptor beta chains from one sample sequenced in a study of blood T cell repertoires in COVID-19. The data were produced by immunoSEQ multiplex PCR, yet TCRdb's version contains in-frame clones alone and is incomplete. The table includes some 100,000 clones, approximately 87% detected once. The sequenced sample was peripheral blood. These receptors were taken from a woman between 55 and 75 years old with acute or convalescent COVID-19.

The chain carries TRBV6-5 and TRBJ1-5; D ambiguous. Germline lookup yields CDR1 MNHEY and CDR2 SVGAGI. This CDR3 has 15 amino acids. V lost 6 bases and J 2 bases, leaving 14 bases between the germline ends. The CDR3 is CASRPGSGRNQPQHF. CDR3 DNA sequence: TGTGCCAGCAGACCCGGGTCCGGCCGCAATCAGCCCCAGCATTTT.

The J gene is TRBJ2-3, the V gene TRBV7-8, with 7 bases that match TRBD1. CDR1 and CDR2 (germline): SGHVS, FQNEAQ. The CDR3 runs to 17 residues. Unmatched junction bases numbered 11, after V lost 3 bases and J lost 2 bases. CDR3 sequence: CASSLVLGTALTDTQYF. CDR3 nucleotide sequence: TGTGCCAGCAGCTTGGTTCTTGGGACAGCCCTCACAGATACGCAGTATTTT.

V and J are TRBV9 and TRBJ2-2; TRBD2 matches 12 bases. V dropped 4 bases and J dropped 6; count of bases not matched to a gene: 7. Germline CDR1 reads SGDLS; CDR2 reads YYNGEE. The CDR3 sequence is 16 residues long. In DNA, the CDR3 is TGTGCCAGCAGCCCCCGGACTAGCGGGGAACCCGGGGAGCTGTTTTTT. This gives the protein CASSPRTSGEPGELFF.

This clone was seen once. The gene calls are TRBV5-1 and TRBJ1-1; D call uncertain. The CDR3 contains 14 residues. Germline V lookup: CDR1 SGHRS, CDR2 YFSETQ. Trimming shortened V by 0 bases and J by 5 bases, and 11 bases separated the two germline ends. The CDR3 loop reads CASSLEAGWTEAFF. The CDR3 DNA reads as TGCGCCAGCAGCTTGGAAGCGGGGTGGACTGAAGCTTTCTTT.

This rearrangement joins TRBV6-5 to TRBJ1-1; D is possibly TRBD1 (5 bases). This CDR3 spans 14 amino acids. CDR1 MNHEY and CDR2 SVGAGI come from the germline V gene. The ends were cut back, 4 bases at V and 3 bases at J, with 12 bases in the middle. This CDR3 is CASSFWGTDTEAFF. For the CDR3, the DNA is TGTGCCAGCAGTTTCTGGGGGACTGACACTGAAGCTTTCTTT.

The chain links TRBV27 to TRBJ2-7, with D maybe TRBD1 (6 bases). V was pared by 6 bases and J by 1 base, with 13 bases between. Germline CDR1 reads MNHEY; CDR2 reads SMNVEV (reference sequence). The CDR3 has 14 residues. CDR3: CASRYHRDSYEQYF. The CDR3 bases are TGTGCCAGCAGATACCACAGGGATTCCTACGAGCAGTACTTC.

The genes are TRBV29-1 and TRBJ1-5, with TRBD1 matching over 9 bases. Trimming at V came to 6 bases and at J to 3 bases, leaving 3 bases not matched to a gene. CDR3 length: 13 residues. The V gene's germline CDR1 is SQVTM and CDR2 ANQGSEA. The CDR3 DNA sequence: TGCAGCGTCCGGGACAGGGACAATCAGCCCCAGCATTTT. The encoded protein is CSVRDRDNQPQHF.

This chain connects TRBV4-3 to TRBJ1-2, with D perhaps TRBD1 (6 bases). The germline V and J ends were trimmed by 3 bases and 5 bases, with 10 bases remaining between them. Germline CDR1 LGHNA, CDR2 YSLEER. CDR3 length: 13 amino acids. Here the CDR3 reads CASSQQGQYGYTF. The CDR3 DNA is TGCGCCAGCAGCCAGCAAGGACAGTATGGCTACACCTTC.

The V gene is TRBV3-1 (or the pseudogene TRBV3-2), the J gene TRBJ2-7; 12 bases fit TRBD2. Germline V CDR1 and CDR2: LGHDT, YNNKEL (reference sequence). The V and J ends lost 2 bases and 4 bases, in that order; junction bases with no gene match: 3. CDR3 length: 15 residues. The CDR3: CASSQLGTSGYEQYF. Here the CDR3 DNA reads TGTGCCAGCAGCCAATTAGGGACTAGCGGGTACGAGCAGTACTTC.

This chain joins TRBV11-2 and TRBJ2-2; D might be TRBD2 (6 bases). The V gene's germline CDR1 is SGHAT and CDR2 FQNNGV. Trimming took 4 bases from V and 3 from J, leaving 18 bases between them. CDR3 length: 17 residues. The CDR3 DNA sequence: TGTGCCAGCAGCTCAGTCCCTCGACTAGGCCACACCGGGGAGCTGTTTTTT. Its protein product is CASSSVPRLGHTGELFF.

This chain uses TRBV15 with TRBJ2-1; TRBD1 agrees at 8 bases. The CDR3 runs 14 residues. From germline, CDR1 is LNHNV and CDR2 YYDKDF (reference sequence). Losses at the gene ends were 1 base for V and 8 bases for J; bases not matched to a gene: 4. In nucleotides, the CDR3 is TGTGCCACCAGCAGAGGGGGGACAGGAGATGAGCAGTTCTTC. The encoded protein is CATSRGGTGDEQFF.

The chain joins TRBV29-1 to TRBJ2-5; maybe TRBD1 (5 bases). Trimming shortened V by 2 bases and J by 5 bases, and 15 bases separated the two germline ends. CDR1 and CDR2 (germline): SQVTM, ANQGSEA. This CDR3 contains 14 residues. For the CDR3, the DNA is TGCAGCGTTGAATCCGGGCCAGGGTGGGAGACCCAGTACTTC. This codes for CSVESGPGWETQYF.

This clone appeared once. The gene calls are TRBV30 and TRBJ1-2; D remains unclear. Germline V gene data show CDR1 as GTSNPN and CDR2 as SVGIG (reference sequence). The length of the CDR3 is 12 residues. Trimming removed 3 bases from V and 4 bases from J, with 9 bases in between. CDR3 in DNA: TGTGCCTGGAGCCGGGTTCTCTATGGCTACACCTTC. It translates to CAWSRVLYGYTF.

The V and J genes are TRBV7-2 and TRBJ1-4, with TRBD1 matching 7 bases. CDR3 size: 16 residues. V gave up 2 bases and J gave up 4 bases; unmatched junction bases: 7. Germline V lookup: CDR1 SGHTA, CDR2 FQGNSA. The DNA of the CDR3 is TGTGCCAGCAGCTTAAGACCGGGACAGCTTAATGAAAAACTGTTTTTT. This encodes CASSLRPGQLNEKLFF.

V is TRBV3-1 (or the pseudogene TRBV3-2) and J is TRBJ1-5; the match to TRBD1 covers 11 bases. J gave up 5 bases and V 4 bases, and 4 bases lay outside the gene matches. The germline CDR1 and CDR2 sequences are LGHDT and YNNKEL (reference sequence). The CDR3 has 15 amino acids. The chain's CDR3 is CASSPWGQGDQPQHF. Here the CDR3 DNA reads TGTGCCAGCAGCCCCTGGGGACAGGGGGATCAGCCCCAGCATTTT.

The CDR3: CASTQLTGERGNQPQHF. CDR3 DNA: TGTGCCAGCACCCAGTTAACAGGGGAGAGGGGCAATCAGCCCCAGCATTTT. The rearrangement uses TRBV9 and TRBJ1-5, with 7 bases matching TRBD1. The CDR3 is made up of 17 amino acids. The V segment lost 6 bases and the J segment 2 bases; nucleotides outside the gene matches: 14. Germline V gene lookup returns CDR1 SGDLS and CDR2 YYNGEE.

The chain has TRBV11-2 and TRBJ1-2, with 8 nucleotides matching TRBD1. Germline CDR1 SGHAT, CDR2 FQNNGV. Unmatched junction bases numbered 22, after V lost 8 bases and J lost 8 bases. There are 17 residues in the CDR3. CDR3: CASQTGTGAFLERGYTF. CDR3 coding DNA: TGTGCCAGCCAGACCGGGACAGGCGCCTTCCTAGAGAGGGGCTACACCTTC.

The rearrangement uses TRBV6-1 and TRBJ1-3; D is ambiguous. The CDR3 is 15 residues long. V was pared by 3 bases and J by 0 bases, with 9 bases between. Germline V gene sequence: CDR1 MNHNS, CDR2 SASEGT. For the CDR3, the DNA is TGTGCCAGCAGTGATAACGGGATCTCTGGAAACACCATATATTTT. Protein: CASSDNGISGNTIYF.

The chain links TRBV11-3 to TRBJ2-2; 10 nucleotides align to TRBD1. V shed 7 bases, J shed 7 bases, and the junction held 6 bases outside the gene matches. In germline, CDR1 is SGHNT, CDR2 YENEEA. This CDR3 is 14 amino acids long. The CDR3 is CASTDRTGGGELFF. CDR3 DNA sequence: TGTGCCAGCACCGATCGGACAGGGGGCGGGGAGCTGTTTTTT.

The CDR3 protein is CASSLASGQRNNNEQFF. In nucleotides, the CDR3 is TGTGCCAGCAGCTTAGCTTCGGGACAGAGAAACAACAATGAGCAGTTCTTC. The chain is built from TRBV7-2 and TRBJ2-1; 7 bases agree with TRBD1. CDR3 length: 17 amino acids. The ends lost 0 bases at V and 5 bases at J; junction bases unmatched: 10. The germline V gene has CDR1 SGHTA and CDR2 FQGNSA. Drawing the rest from reference TRBV7-2 and TRBJ2-1, the complete variable domain is GAGVSQSPSNKVTEKGKDVELRCDPISGHTALYWYRQSLGQGLEFLIYFQGNSAPDKSGLPSDRFSAERTGGSVSTLTIQRTQQEDSAVYLCASSLASGQRNNNEQFFGPGTRLTVL.

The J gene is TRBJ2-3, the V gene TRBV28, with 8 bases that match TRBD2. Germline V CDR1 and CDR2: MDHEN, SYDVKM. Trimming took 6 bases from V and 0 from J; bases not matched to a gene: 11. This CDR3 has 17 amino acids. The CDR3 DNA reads TGTGCCAGCAGCCCAGCGGGAGTAACTACTAGCACAGATACGCAGTATTTT. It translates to CASSPAGVTTSTDTQYF.

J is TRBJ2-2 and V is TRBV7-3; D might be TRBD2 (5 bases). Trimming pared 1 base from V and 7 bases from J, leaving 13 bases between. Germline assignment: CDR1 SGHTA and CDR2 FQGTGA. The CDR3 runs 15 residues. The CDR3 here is CASSLNPGGSGELFF. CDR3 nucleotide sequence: TGTGCCAGCAGCTTAAACCCGGGTGGGAGCGGGGAGCTGTTTTTT.

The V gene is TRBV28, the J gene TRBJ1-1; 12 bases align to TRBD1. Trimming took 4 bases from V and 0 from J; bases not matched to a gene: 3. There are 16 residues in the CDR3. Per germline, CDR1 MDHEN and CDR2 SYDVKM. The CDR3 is CASSSGQGALNTEAFF. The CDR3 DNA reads TGTGCCAGCAGTTCGGGACAGGGGGCCCTGAACACTGAAGCTTTCTTT. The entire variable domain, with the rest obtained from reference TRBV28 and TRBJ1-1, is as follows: DVKVTQSSRYLVKRTGEKVFLECVQDMDHENMFWYRQDPGLGLRLIYFSYDVKMKEKGDIPEGYSVSREKKERFSLILESASTNQTSMYLCASSSGQGALNTEAFFGQGTRLTVV.

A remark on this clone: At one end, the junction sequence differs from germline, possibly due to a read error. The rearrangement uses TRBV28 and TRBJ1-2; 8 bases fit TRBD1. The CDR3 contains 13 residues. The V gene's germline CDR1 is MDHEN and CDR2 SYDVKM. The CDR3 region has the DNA TGTGCCAGCCGTTTTGGACAGGGCGGTGGCTACACCTTC. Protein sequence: CASRFGQGGGYTF.

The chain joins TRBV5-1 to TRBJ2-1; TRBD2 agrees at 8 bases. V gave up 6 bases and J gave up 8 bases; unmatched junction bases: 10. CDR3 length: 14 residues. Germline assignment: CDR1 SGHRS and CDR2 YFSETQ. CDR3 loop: CASMGGVTSDEQFF. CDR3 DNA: TGCGCCAGCATGGGAGGCGTGACTAGCGATGAGCAGTTCTTC.

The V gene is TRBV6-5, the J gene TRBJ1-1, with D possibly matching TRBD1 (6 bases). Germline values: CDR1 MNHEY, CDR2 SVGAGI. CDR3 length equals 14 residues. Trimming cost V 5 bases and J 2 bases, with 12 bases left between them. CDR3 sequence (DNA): TGTGCCAGCAGTCGCGGCAGGGGTAACACTGAAGCTTTCTTT. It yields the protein CASSRGRGNTEAFF.

As DNA, the CDR3 is TGTGCCAGCAGAGATAATCAGGGACTTGGCTACACCTTC. It yields the protein CASRDNQGLGYTF. This chain connects TRBV25-1 to TRBJ1-2; TRBD1 might be the D (5 bases). V was pared by 6 bases and J by 7 bases, with 15 bases between. In germline, CDR1 is MGHDK, CDR2 SYGVNS. This CDR3 has 13 residues.

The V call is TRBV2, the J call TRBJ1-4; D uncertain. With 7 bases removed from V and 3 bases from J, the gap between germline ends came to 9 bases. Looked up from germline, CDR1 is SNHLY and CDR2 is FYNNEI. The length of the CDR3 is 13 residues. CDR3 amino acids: CASIRSPNEKLFF. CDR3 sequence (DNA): TGTGCCAGCATTCGAAGCCCTAATGAAAAACTGTTTTTT.

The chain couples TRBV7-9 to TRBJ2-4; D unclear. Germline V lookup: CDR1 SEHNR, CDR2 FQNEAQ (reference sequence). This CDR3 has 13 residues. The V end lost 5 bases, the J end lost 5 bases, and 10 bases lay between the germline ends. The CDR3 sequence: CASSQWSENIQYF. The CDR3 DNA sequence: TGTGCCAGCAGCCAGTGGAGCGAAAACATTCAGTACTTC.

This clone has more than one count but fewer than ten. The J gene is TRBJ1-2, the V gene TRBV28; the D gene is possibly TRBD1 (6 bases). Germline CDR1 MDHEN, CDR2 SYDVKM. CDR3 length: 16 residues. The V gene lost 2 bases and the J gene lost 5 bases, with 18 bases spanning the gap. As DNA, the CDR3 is TGTGCCAGCAGTTTAAAAGGTCTTCGGGGGGCTTATGGCTACACCTTC. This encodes CASSLKGLRGAYGYTF.

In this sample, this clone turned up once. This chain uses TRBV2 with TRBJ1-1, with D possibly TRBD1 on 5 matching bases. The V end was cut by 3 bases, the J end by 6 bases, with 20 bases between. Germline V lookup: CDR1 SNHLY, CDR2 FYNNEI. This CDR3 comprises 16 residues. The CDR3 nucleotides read TGTGCCAGCAGTGATGGTGGAGAGGGGACTTTCGCTGAAGCTTTCTTT. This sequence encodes CASSDGGEGTFAEAFF.

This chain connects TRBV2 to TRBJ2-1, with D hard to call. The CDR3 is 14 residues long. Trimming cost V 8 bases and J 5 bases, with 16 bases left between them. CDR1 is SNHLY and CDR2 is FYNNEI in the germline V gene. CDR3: CASLAVAADNEQFF. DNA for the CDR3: TGTGCCAGCCTTGCAGTAGCCGCGGACAATGAGCAGTTCTTC.